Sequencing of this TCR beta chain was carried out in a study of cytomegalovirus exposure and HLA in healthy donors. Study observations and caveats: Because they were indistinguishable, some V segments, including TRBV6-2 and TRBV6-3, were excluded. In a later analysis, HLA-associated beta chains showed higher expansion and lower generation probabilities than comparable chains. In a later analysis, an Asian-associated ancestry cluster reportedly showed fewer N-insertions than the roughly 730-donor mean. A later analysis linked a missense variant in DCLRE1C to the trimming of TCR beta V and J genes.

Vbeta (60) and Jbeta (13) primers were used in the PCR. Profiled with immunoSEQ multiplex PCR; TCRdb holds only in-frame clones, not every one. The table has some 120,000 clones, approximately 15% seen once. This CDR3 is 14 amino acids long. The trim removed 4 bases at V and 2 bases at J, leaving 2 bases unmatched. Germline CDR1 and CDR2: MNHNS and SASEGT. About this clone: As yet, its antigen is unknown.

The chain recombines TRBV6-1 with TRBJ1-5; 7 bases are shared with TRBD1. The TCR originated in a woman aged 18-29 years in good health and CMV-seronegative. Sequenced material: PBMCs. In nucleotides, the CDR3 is TGTGCCAGCAGTGCAGGGGGAGGCAATCAGCCCCAGCATTTT. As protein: CASSAGGGNQPQHF.